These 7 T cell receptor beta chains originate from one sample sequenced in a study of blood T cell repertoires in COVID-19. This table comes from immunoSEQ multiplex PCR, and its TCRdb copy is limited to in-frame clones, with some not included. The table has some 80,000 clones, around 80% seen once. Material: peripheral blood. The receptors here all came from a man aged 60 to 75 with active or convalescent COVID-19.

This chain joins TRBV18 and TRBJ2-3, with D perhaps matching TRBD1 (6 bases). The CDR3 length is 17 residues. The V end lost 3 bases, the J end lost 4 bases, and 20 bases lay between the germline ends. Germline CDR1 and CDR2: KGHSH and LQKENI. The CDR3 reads CASSPYPILDRPDTQYF. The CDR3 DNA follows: TGTGCCAGCTCACCCTACCCGATCTTGGACAGACCAGATACGCAGTATTTT.

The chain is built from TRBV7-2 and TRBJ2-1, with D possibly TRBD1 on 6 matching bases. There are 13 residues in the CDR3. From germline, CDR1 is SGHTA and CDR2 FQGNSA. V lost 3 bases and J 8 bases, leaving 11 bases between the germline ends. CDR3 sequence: CASSFSGDDEQFF. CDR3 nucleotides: TGTGCCAGCAGCTTTTCAGGGGACGATGAGCAGTTCTTC.

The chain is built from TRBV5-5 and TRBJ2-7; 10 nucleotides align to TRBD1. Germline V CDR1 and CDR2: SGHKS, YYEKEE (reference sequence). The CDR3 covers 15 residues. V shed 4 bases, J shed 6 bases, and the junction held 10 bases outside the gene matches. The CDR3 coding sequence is TGTGCCAGCAGCGTGCCCGGGACAGGGGTATTCGAGCAGTACTTC. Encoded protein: CASSVPGTGVFEQYF.

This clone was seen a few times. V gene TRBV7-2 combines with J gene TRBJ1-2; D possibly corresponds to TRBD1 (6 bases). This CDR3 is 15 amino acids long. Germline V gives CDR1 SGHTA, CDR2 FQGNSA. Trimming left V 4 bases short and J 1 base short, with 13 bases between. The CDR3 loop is CASSSWTAVNYGYTF. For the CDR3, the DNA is TGTGCCAGCAGCTCTTGGACAGCCGTTAACTATGGCTACACCTTC.

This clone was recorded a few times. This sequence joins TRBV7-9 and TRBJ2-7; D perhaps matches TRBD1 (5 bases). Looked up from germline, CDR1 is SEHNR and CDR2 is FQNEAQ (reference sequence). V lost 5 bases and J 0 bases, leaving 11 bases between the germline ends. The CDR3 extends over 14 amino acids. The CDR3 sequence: CASSHRQLSYEQYF. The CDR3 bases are TGTGCCAGCAGCCACCGACAGCTCTCCTACGAGCAGTACTTC.

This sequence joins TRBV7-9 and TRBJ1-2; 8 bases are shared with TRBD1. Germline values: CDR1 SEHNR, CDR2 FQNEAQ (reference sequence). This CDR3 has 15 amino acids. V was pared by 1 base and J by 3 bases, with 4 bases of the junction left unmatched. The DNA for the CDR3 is TGTGCCAGCAGCTTAGTTCAGGGGGCGGACTATGGCTACACCTTC. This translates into CASSLVQGADYGYTF. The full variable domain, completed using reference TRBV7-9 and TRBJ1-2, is DTGVSQNPRHKITKRGQNVTFRCDPISEHNRLYWYRQTLGQGPEFLTYFQNEAQLEKSRLLSDRFSAERPKGSFSTLEIQRTEQGDSAMYLCASSLVQGADYGYTFGSGTRLTVV.

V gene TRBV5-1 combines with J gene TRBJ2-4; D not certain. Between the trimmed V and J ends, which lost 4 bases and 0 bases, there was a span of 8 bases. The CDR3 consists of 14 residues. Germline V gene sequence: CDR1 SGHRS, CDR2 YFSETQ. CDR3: CASSPGIAKNIQYF. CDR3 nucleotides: TGCGCCAGCAGCCCAGGAATAGCCAAAAACATTCAGTACTTC.